A single sample gave rise to the 5 T cell receptor beta chains below, sequenced in a study of blood T cells in healthy people across ages. The authors ran a second PCR of about 6 to 11 cycles using a sample-barcoded 5' primer and a J-beta primer mix. TCRdb re-called the 5' RACE reads through MiXCR, storing one row per CDR3 protein. The table shows hundreds of thousands of distinct CDR3 sequences, with 30% to 45% occurring only once. The sequenced sample was blood. These receptors were obtained from a man between 18 and 29 years old in good health.

The genes are TRBV7-9 and TRBJ2-4, with 10 bases identical to TRBD2. The CDR3 runs 15 residues. J gave up 1 base and V 5 bases, and 2 bases lay outside the gene matches. CDR1 is SEHNR and CDR2 is FQNEAQ in the germline V gene (reference sequence). CDR3 protein: CASSRSGGAKNIQYF. The CDR3 DNA follows: TGTGCCAGCAGCCGTAGCGGGGGGGCCAAAAACATTCAGTACTTC.

The CDR3 sequence: CASSGLVGGRADTQYF. The CDR3 nucleotides read TGTGCCAGCAGTGGGCTAGTGGGGGGGCGGGCAGATACGCAGTATTTT. The chain uses TRBV2 and TRBJ2-3; D may be TRBD2 (7 bases). CDR1 and CDR2 from the germline V gene are SNHLY and FYNNEI. CDR3 length: 16 amino acids. V lost 4 bases, J lost 4 bases, and 18 bases lay in between.

On this clonotype itself: Being one base from a much bigger clone, this may be a read error. J is TRBJ2-1 and V is TRBV10-3, with D unclear. The V gene's germline CDR1 is ENHRY and CDR2 SYGVKD. The CDR3 runs to 18 residues. The CDR3 is CVISEPLGRSKGYNEQFF. CDR3 in DNA: TGTGTCATCAGTGAGCCCCTGGGAAGATCGAAAGGCTACAATGAGCAGTTCTTC.

The gene calls are TRBV20-1 and TRBJ2-5, with 7 nucleotides matching TRBD1. The junction had 9 bases not matched to a gene; V was cut back by 6 bases and J by 2 bases. This CDR3 spans 14 amino acids. CDR1 and CDR2 (germline): DFQATT, SNEGSKA (reference sequence). In DNA form, the CDR3 reads TGCAGTGCCACGAAAACAGGGGTACAAGAGACCCAGTACTTC. Its translation is CSATKTGVQETQYF.

The chain carries TRBV7-6 and TRBJ2-7; possible D gene TRBD1, 6 bases. CDR1 and CDR2 from the germline V gene are SGHVS and FNYEAQ. V was shortened by 0 bases and J by 4 bases, with 10 bases between the two germline ends. CDR3 size: 14 residues. Written as DNA, the CDR3 is TGTGCCAGCAGCTTAGCCCTTGACAGGTACGAGCAGTACTTC. It translates to CASSLALDRYEQYF.